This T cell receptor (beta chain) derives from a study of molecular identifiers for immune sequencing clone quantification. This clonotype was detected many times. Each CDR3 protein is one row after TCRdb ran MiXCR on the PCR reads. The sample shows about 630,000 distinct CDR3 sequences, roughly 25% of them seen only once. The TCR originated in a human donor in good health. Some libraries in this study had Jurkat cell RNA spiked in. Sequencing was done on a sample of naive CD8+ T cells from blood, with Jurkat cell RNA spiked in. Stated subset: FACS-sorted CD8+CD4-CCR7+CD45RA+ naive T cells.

CDR3: CASSYPIGVNTEAFF. As DNA, the CDR3 is TGTGCCAGCAGCTATCCAATTGGGGTGAACACTGAAGCTTTCTTT. This chain uses TRBV13 with TRBJ1-1; D gene uncertain. Trimming left V 4 bases short and J 0 bases short, with 12 bases between. This CDR3 is 15 amino acids long. Germline values: CDR1 PRHDT, CDR2 FYEKMQ (reference sequence).